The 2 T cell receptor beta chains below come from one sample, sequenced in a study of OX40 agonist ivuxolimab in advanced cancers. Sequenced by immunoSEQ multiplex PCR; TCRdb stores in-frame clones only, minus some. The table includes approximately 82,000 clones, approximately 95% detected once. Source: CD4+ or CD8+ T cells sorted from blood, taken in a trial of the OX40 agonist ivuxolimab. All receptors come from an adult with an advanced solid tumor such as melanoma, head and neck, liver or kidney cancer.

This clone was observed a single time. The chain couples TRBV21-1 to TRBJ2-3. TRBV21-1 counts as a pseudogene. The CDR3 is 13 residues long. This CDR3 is CASSKRVEDTQYF. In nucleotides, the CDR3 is TGTGCCAGCAGCAAAAGAGTGGAAGATACGCAGTATTTT.

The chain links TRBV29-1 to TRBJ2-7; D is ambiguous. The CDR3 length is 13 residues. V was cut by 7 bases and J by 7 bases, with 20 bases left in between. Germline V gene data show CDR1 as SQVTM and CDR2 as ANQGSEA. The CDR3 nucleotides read TGCAGCGCCGCCGAGGAGAACTACGTGGAGCAGTACTTC. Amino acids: CSAAEENYVEQYF.